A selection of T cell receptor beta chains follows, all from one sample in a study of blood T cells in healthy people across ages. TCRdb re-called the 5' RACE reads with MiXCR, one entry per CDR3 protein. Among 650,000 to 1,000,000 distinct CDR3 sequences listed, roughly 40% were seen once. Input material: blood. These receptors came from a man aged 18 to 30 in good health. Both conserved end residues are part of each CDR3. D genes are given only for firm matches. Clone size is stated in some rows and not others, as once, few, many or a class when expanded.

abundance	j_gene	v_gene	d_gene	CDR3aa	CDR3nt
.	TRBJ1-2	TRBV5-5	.	CASSLVGDYGYTF	TGTGCCAGCAGCTTGGTAGGGGACTATGGCTACACCTTC
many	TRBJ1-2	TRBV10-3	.	CAIGASGQYGYTF	TGTGCCATCGGGGCCAGCGGTCAATATGGCTACACCTTC
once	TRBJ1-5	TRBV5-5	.	CASTRGPEGNQPQHF	TGTGCCAGCACCCGAGGCCCGGAGGGCAATCAGCCCCAGCATTTT
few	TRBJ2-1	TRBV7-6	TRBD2	CASSFYAGGLSFYNEQFF	TGTGCCAGCAGCTTTTACGCGGGGGGGCTATCGTTTTACAATGAGCAGTTCTTC
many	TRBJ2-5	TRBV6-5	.	CASSYSGSGTQYF	TGTGCCAGCAGTTACTCAGGGTCAGGGACCCAGTACTTC
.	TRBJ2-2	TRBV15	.	CATRGWDNPNTGELFF	TGTGCCACCAGAGGTTGGGACAACCCGAACACCGGGGAGCTGTTTTTT
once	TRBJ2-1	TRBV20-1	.	CSATGYPYNEQFF	TGCAGTGCTACTGGCTACCCCTACAATGAGCAGTTCTTC
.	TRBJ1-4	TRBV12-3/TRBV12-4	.	CASRRKNEKLFF	TGTGCCAGCAGAAGAAAGAATGAAAAACTGTTTTTT
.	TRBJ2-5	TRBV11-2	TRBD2	CASSPGGSGETQYF	TGTGCCAGCAGTCCGGGGGGTTCGGGGGAGACCCAGTACTTC
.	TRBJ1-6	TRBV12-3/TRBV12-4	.	CASSTRSGTNSPLHF	TGTGCCAGCAGTACCCGGTCAGGGACTAATTCACCCCTCCACTTT
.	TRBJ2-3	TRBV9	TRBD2	CASSLRLAGEVADTQYF	TGTGCCAGCAGCCTCCGACTAGCGGGAGAGGTAGCCGATACGCAGTATTTT
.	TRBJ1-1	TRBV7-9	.	CASSPWIGEHEAFF	TGTGCCAGCAGCCCCTGGATAGGGGAGCATGAAGCTTTCTTT
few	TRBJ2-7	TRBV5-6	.	CASSYDRQAYEQYF	TGTGCCAGCAGCTACGATCGACAGGCCTACGAGCAGTACTTC
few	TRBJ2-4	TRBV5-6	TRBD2	CASSPKLTRLAALAKNIQYF	TGTGCCAGCAGCCCGAAACTGACCCGACTAGCGGCATTAGCCAAAAACATTCAGTACTTC
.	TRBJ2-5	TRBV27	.	CASSSRDTLRETQYF	TGTGCCAGCAGTTCGAGGGACACCCTCAGGGAGACCCAGTACTTC
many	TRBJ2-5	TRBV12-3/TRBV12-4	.	CASSLGGRLETQYF	TGTGCCAGCAGTTTGGGTGGGAGGCTTGAGACCCAGTACTTC
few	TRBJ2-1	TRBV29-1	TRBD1	CSLGQGAYNEQFF	TGCAGCTTAGGACAGGGGGCGTACAATGAGCAGTTCTTC
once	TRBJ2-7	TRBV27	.	CASGRGREHGGTYEQYF	TGTGCCTCTGGTAGGGGCAGGGAGCATGGGGGCACCTACGAGCAGTACTTC
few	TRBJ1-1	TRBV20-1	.	CSARDFGENTEAFF	TGCAGTGCTAGAGATTTCGGGGAGAACACTGAAGCTTTCTTT
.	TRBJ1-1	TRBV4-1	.	CASSQGGARGTEAFF	TGCGCCAGCAGCCAGGGGGGAGCACGGGGCACTGAAGCTTTCTTT
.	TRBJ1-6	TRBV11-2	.	CASRLGTGYNSPLHF	TGTGCCAGCAGGCTAGGGACGGGGTATAATTCACCCCTCCACTTT
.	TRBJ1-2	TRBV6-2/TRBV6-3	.	CASREEDGNYGYTF	TGTGCCAGCAGGGAAGAGGACGGCAACTATGGCTACACCTTC
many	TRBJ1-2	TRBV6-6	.	CASRPAGGGYGYTF	TGTGCCAGCAGGCCCGCGGGAGGAGGCTATGGCTACACCTTC
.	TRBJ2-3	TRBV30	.	CAWSVGLEADTQYF	TGTGCCTGGAGTGTAGGGCTAGAAGCAGATACGCAGTATTTT
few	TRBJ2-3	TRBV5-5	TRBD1	CASSKGQGGDTQYF	TGTGCCAGCAGCAAGGGACAGGGGGGAGATACGCAGTATTTT
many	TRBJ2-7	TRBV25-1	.	CAHSRPLWRTYEQYF	TGTGCCCATTCTCGACCCCTTTGGCGAACCTACGAGCAGTACTTC
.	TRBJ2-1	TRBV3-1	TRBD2	CASSQGAGETHEQFF	TGTGCCAGCAGCCAAGGAGCGGGAGAAACCCACGAGCAGTTCTTC
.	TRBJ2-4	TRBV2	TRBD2	CASSGSGGMYNEQYF	TGTGCCAGCAGTGGCAGCGGGGGGATGTACAATGAGCAGTACTTC
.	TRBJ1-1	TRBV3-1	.	CASSQGGGLTEAFF	TGTGCCAGCAGCCAAGGCGGGGGGCTCACTGAAGCTTTCTTT
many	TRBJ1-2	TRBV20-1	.	CSARDRGSYGYTF	TGCAGTGCTAGAGACAGGGGATCCTATGGCTACACCTTC
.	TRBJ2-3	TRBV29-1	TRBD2	CSIMGGEVTDTQYF	TGCAGCATTATGGGGGGGGAGGTCACAGATACGCAGTATTTT
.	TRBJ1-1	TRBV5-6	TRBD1	CASSLGTGFTEAFF	TGTGCCAGCAGCCTTGGGACAGGGTTCACTGAAGCTTTCTTT
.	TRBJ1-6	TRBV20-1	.	CSAEGTPSSPLHF	TGCAGTGCGGAGGGGACACCCAGTTCACCCCTCCACTTT
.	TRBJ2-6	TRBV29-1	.	CSVGATASGANVLTF	TGCAGCGTTGGAGCGACAGCCTCTGGGGCCAACGTCCTGACTTTC
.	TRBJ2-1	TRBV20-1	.	CSARGVGQSYNEQFF	TGCAGTGCTAGAGGAGTCGGACAGTCCTACAATGAGCAGTTCTTC
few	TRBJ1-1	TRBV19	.	CASSIFDTSEAFF	TGTGCCAGTAGTATTTTCGATACATCGGAAGCTTTCTTT
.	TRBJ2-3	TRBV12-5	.	CASGGRDASTDTQYF	TGTGCTAGTGGTGGAAGGGACGCCAGCACAGATACGCAGTATTTT
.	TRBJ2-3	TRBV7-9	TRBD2	CASSSTSGGVPADTQYF	TGTGCCAGCAGCTCGACTAGCGGGGGGGTCCCGGCGGATACGCAGTATTTT
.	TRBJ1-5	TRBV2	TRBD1	CASSLLPGQVLHQPQHF	TGTGCCAGCAGCCTCCTCCCGGGACAGGTTCTTCATCAGCCCCAGCATTTT
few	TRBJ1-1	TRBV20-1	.	CSARDLSLGGNTEAFF	TGCAGTGCTAGAGATCTTAGTCTAGGAGGGAACACTGAAGCTTTCTTT
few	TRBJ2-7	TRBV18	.	CASSNPGRSSYEQYF	TGTGCCAGCTCTAACCCTGGGAGGTCGTCCTACGAGCAGTACTTC
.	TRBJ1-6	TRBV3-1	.	CASSQDGAENSPPHF	TGTGCTAGCAGCCAAGACGGGGCAGAAAATTCACCCCCCCACTTT
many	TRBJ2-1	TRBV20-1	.	CSASGGYNEQFF	TGCAGTGCTAGCGGGGGCTACAATGAGCAGTTCTTC
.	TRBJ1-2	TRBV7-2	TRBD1	CASSFPLLTGPNYGYTF	TGTGCCAGCAGCTTTCCCCTACTGACAGGGCCCAACTATGGCTACACCTTC
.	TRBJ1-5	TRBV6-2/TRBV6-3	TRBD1	CASTYNKGTAFNQPQHF	TGTGCCAGCACCTACAACAAAGGGACAGCCTTCAATCAGCCCCAGCATTTT
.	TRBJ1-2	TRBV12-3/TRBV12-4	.	CASSAAGGLDYGYTF	TGTGCCAGCAGTGCCGCTGGGGGGCTTGACTATGGCTACACCTTC